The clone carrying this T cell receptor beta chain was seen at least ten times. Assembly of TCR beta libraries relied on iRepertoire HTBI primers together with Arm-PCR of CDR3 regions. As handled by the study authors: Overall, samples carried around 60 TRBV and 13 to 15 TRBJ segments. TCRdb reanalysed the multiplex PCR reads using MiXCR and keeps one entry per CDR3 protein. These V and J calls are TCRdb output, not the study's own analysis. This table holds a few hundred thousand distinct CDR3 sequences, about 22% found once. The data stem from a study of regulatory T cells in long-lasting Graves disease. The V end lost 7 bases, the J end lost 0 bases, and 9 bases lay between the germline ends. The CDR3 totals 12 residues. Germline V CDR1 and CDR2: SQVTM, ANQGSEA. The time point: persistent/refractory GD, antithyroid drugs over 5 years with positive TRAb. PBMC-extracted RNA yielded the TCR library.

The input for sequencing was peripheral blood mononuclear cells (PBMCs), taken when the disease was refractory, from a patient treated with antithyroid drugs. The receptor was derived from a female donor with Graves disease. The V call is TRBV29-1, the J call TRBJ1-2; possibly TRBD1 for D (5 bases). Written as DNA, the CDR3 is TGCAGCGGTGACAGTTCTAACTATGGCTACACCTTC. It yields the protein CSGDSSNYGYTF.